This TCR beta chain stems from a study of blood T cell repertoires in COVID-19. Study-wide background: COVID-19 samples from acute and convalescent phases originated in the United States, Italy and Spain. Nucleic acid was either cDNA or gDNA, and it came from T cells, B-cell-depleted T cells, or PBMCs.

This clone was picked up one time. Germline V CDR1 and CDR2: SGHTS, YDEGEE. Trimming removed 0 bases at V and 8 bases at J, with 14 bases between. The CDR3 runs 15 residues. Original data processing: Using reference gene primer amplification, nucleated cell counts were estimated. Here immunoSEQ multiplex PCR was the method, and the copy in TCRdb shows in-frame clones only, minus some. V, J and clone size were drawn from that table, and D and trimming were deduced from the DNA. The sample includes a few hundred thousand clones, nearly 90% of them seen just once. This sequence was found in a woman aged 25 to 45 with acute or convalescent COVID-19. The sequenced sample was peripheral blood. The V gene is TRBV5-8, the J gene TRBJ1-4, with D tentatively TRBD1 (5 bases). The CDR3 nucleotides read TGTGCCAGCAGCTTGGACGGCAGGGCTGGGGAAAAACTGTTTTTT. Its translation: CASSLDGRAGEKLFF.